The 8 T cell receptor beta chains below come from one sample, sequenced in a study of CD8 T cells in Susac syndrome. Random hexamers were used to reverse transcribe the RNA input (roughly 0.5 to 1 ug). From the immunoSEQ multiplex PCR reads, TCRdb called clonotypes with MiXCR, one entry per CDR3 protein. The sample has about 240,000 distinct CDR3 sequences, about 96% seen once; the top ten hold about 0.094%. Sequences were obtained from CD4+ T cells from PBMCs. These receptors were collected from a human donor with Susac syndrome.

V gene TRBV12-3 or TRBV12-4 combines with J gene TRBJ1-2; the match to TRBD1 covers 7 bases. The CDR3 spans 14 residues. V gave up 6 bases and J gave up 4 bases; unmatched junction bases: 8. CDR3 in amino acids: CASRTRDSAYGYTF. The CDR3 DNA reads TGTGCCAGCAGGACCCGGGACAGCGCCTATGGCTACACCTTC.

The sample holds one count of this clonotype. The chain carries TRBV6-6 and TRBJ1-5, with D perhaps matching TRBD1 (5 bases). V was shortened by 6 bases and J by 0 bases, with 12 bases between the two germline ends. CDR1 MNHNY and CDR2 SVGAGI come from the germline V gene (reference sequence). CDR3 length: 15 residues. This CDR3 reads CASRKTVYSNQPQHF. The CDR3, as DNA: TGTGCCAGCAGAAAGACAGTTTATAGCAATCAGCCCCAGCATTTT.

Only one count was recorded for this clonotype. The genes are TRBV7-2 and TRBJ2-1, with unresolved D. V lost 4 bases, J lost 10 bases, and 8 bases lay in between. Germline CDR1 SGHTA, CDR2 FQGNSA. This CDR3 has 11 amino acids. Written as DNA, the CDR3 is TGTGCCAGCAGCTCCCATATCGAGCAGTTCTTC. Translated, it gives CASSSHIEQFF.

This clonotype was detected only once. V is TRBV9 and J is TRBJ1-2, with D possibly matching TRBD1 (5 bases). Trimming took off 4 bases at V and 7 bases at J, with 26 bases between the two ends. The V gene's germline CDR1 is SGDLS and CDR2 YYNGEE. There are 17 residues in the CDR3. The CDR3, as DNA: TGTGCCAGCAGCCTACTCGGGGCCTCGGATCGTGTCTCTGGCTACACCTTC. Protein: CASSLLGASDRVSGYTF.

The J gene is TRBJ1-2, the V gene TRBV5-6; D gene unclear. Germline CDR1 is SGHDT and CDR2 is YYEEEE. Trimming left V 4 bases short and J 0 bases short, with 7 bases between. This CDR3 has 13 amino acids. The CDR3 bases are TGTGCCAGCAGCCGGAACACTAACTATGGCTACACCTTC. Protein sequence: CASSRNTNYGYTF. The whole variable domain, remainder taken from reference TRBV5-6 and TRBJ1-2, is DAGVTQSPTHLIKTRGQQVTLRCSPKSGHDTVSWYQQALGQGPQFIFQYYEEEERQRGNFPDRFSGHQFPNYSSELNVNALLLGDSALYLCASSRNTNYGYTFGSGTRLTVV.

The gene calls are TRBV15 and TRBJ1-1, with D tentatively TRBD1 (6 bases). The CDR3 is 14 residues long. Germline CDR1 reads LNHNV; CDR2 reads YYDKDF (reference sequence). V was shortened by 2 bases and J by 5 bases, with 12 bases between the two germline ends. The CDR3 nucleotides are TGTGCCACCAGCAGACTCGGGGGGCTGACTGAAGCTTTCTTT. It is translated as CATSRLGGLTEAFF.

This clonotype came up once. The DNA of the CDR3 is TGTGCCAGCAGCCTGCCGGGGCGCTACACCTTC. Its translation: CASSLPGRYTF. The chain links TRBV9 to TRBJ1-2, with D maybe TRBD1 (5 bases). V shed 4 bases and J shed 9 bases, with 10 bases lying between them. The CDR3 length is 11 residues. Looked up from germline, CDR1 is SGDLS and CDR2 is YYNGEE.

The chain is built from TRBV2 and TRBJ2-7, with D maybe TRBD1 (6 bases). Germline CDR1 is SNHLY and CDR2 is FYNNEI. This CDR3 is 14 amino acids long. V gave up 4 bases and J gave up 5 bases, with 15 bases separating them. CDR3 sequence (DNA): TGTGCCAGCAGTGTGGACAGCCCGGGACACGAGCAGTACTTC. This sequence encodes CASSVDSPGHEQYF.